The 22 T cell receptor beta chains given below trace back to one sample, sequenced in a study of chemoradiotherapy in HPV16-positive cancers. Clones were read by immunoSEQ multiplex PCR, and TCRdb kept only the in-frame ones, dropping some. The sample includes 25,000 to 40,000 clones, about 91% of them seen just once. This material consisted of blood, taken from a patient who underwent chemoradiotherapy. The receptors were sampled from a human donor with HPV-associated anogenital cancer.

The chain employs TRBV14 and TRBJ1-4; a possible D gene is TRBD1 (5 bases). V lost 1 base and J lost 9, with 21 bases in between. There are 17 residues in the CDR3. Germline V gives CDR1 SGHDN, CDR2 FVKESK. The chain's CDR3 is CASSQGGMGDSTQKLFF. The DNA of the CDR3 is TGTGCCAGCAGCCAAGGAGGCATGGGGGATTCGACCCAAAAACTGTTTTTT.

The chain employs TRBV2 and TRBJ1-1; perhaps TRBD1 as D (5 bases). V lost 3 bases and J 8 bases, leaving 16 bases between the germline ends. The CDR3 is made up of 14 amino acids. Per germline, CDR1 SNHLY and CDR2 FYNNEI. DNA for the CDR3: TGTGCCAGCAGTGACCCAGGGTCGCATAGCGAAGCTTTCTTT. Its translation: CASSDPGSHSEAFF.

This chain joins TRBV5-1 and TRBJ1-2, with 9 bases identical to TRBD1. V trimming: 4 bases; J trimming: 7 bases; junction bases outside the gene matches: 14. Germline V CDR1 and CDR2: SGHRS, YFSETQ. The CDR3 length is 16 residues. The CDR3: CASSPGQGTGLSGYTF. The DNA of the CDR3 is TGCGCCAGCAGCCCCGGACAGGGGACGGGTTTGAGTGGCTACACCTTC.

The rearrangement links TRBV6-5 to TRBJ1-2, with 10 bases aligning to TRBD1. The V and J ends lost 5 bases and 8 bases, in that order; junction bases with no gene match: 5. The CDR3 has 13 amino acids. Germline V gives CDR1 MNHEY, CDR2 SVGAGI. The CDR3 here is CASSPDRGQGYTF. The CDR3 DNA reads TGTGCCAGCAGTCCCGACAGGGGGCAAGGCTACACCTTC.

The V call is TRBV28, the J call TRBJ2-1; D call uncertain. The V end lost 4 bases, the J end lost 0 bases, and 7 bases lay between the germline ends. Germline V gene data show CDR1 as MDHEN and CDR2 as SYDVKM. The CDR3 contains 14 residues. CDR3 loop: CASSYSTSYNEQFF. CDR3 nucleotide sequence: TGTGCCAGCAGTTACTCGACCTCCTACAATGAGCAGTTCTTC.

V usage is TRBV2 and J usage is TRBJ1-1; D perhaps matches TRBD1 (6 bases). The CDR3 is 13 residues long. The V and J ends lost 5 bases and 8 bases respectively, with 15 bases between them. In germline, CDR1 is SNHLY, CDR2 FYNNEI. The CDR3 reads CASSPQGIVEAFF. The CDR3 coding sequence is TGTGCCAGCAGTCCACAGGGTATCGTGGAAGCTTTCTTT.

The chain is built from TRBV30 and TRBJ1-2; tentatively, D is TRBD1 (5 bases). CDR3 length equals 12 residues. Per the germline V gene, CDR1 is GTSNPN and CDR2 is SVGIG (reference sequence). Trimming stripped 8 bases from V and 3 bases from J, with 13 bases between. The CDR3 nucleotides read TGTGCCGGGGGGAAAGTGGACTATGGCTACACCTTC. It encodes CAGGKVDYGYTF. The complete variable domain, with remaining parts taken from reference TRBV30 and TRBJ1-2, reads SQTIHQWPATLVQPVGSPLSLECTVEGTSNPNLYWYRQAAGRGLQLLFYSVGIGQISSEVPQNLSASRPQDRQFILSSKKLLLSDSGFYLCAGGKVDYGYTFGSGTRLTVV.

V is TRBV7-9 and J is TRBJ2-3; possibly TRBD1 or TRBD2 for D (5 bases each). The CDR3 totals 15 residues. Germline loops: CDR1 SEHNR, CDR2 FQNEAQ (reference sequence). V was pared by 1 base and J by 4 bases, with 12 bases between. The CDR3 region has the DNA TGTGCCAGCAGCTTAGGAGGGGACCCCTCAGATACGCAGTATTTT. Amino acids: CASSLGGDPSDTQYF.

The V call is TRBV15, the J call TRBJ1-1; TRBD1 matches 9 bases. Germline CDR1 and CDR2: LNHNV and YYDKDF (reference sequence). This CDR3 has 15 amino acids. The junction had 6 bases not matched to a gene; V was cut back by 3 bases and J by 4 bases. The CDR3 sequence is CATSSRQGVSTEAFF. The CDR3 DNA sequence: TGTGCCACCAGCAGCCGACAGGGGGTGAGCACTGAAGCTTTCTTT.

J is TRBJ2-1 and V is TRBV5-1, with TRBD1 matching 8 bases. Germline V gene sequence: CDR1 SGHRS, CDR2 YFSETQ. With V trimmed by 0 bases and J by 8 bases, 19 bases remained unmatched. CDR3 size: 19 residues. The CDR3 sequence is CASSLDPKTGGLVGDEQFF. The CDR3, as DNA: TGCGCCAGCAGCTTGGACCCCAAAACAGGGGGGTTGGTCGGGGATGAGCAGTTCTTC.

This clone is a singleton in its sample. This chain connects TRBV2 to TRBJ2-4; possible D gene TRBD1, 5 bases. The CDR3 has 14 residues. The V end was cut by 4 bases, the J end by 0 bases, with 7 bases between. CDR1 and CDR2 (germline): SNHLY, FYNNEI. The DNA for the CDR3 is TGTGCCAGCAGTGGAAGGGGAGCCAAAAACATTCAGTACTTC. Its translation is CASSGRGAKNIQYF. Together with reference TRBV2 and TRBJ2-4, the CDR3 gives the full variable domain: EPEVTQTPSHQVTQMGQEVILRCVPISNHLYFYWYRQILGQKVEFLVSFYNNEISEKSEIFDDQFSVERPDGSNFTLKIRSTKLEDSAMYFCASSGRGAKNIQYFGAGTRLSVL.

The chain couples TRBV10-2 to TRBJ1-2; a possible D gene is TRBD1 (5 bases). Germline CDR1 reads WSHSY; CDR2 reads SAAADI. This CDR3 has 12 amino acids. V was clipped by 0 bases and J by 6 bases, with 5 bases between them. This CDR3 is CASSESGDGYTF. DNA of the CDR3: TGCGCCAGCAGTGAGTCAGGGGATGGCTACACCTTC.

CDR3 amino acids: CSVDSQGAVNEQFF. The CDR3 nucleotides read TGCAGCGTTGACTCACAGGGGGCAGTCAATGAGCAGTTCTTC. J is TRBJ2-1 and V is TRBV29-1, with TRBD1 matching 9 bases. With V trimmed by 3 bases and J by 6 bases, 6 bases remained unmatched. The CDR3 loop spans 14 amino acids. Germline V gives CDR1 SQVTM, CDR2 ANQGSEA.

The V and J genes are TRBV6-6 and TRBJ1-1; D may be TRBD1 (6 bases). V lost 10 bases, J lost 2 bases, and 17 bases lay in between. The CDR3 has 14 amino acids. Germline values: CDR1 MNHNY, CDR2 SVGAGI (reference sequence). The CDR3 loop reads CATYSGGENTEAFF. Here the CDR3 DNA reads TGTGCCACCTATTCCGGGGGCGAAAACACTGAAGCTTTCTTT.

The rearrangement uses TRBV5-1 and TRBJ1-5, with D possibly matching TRBD1 (6 bases). Germline CDR1 reads SGHRS; CDR2 reads YFSETQ. V gave up 2 bases and J gave up 5 bases, with 11 bases separating them. The CDR3 spans 14 residues. The CDR3 DNA reads TGCGCCAGCAGCTTAGGAGGGGGAGATCAGCCCCAGCATTTT. Its translation: CASSLGGGDQPQHF.

The chain employs TRBV29-1 and TRBJ1-2; TRBD1 matches at 8 bases. Germline V gives CDR1 SQVTM, CDR2 ANQGSEA. After removal of 3 bases from V and 3 bases from J, the junction contained 3 bases not matched to a gene. The CDR3 loop spans 13 amino acids. The CDR3: CSVETDRDYGYTF. The DNA of the CDR3 is TGCAGCGTTGAGACGGACAGGGACTATGGCTACACCTTC. Using reference TRBV29-1 and TRBJ1-2 for the parts outside the CDR3, the full variable domain is SAVISQKPSRDICQRGTSLTIQCQVDSQVTMMFWYRQQPGQSLTLIATANQGSEATYESGFVIDKFPISRPNLTFSTLTVSNMSPEDSSIYLCSVETDRDYGYTFGSGTRLTVV.

This chain links TRBV18 with TRBJ1-4; TRBD1 aligns across 7 bases. CDR1 KGHSH and CDR2 LQKENI come from the germline V gene. The junction had 6 bases not matched to a gene; V was cut back by 6 bases and J by 2 bases. The CDR3 has 15 amino acids. CDR3 in DNA: TGTGCCAGCTCTCGTGACAGGGCTACTAATGAAAAACTGTTTTTT. Its protein is CASSRDRATNEKLFF. Drawing the rest from reference TRBV18 and TRBJ1-4, the complete variable domain is NAGVMQNPRHLVRRRGQEARLRCSPMKGHSHVYWYRQLPEEGLKFMVYLQKENIIDESGMPKERFSAEFPKEGPSILRIQQVVRGDSAAYFCASSRDRATNEKLFFGSGTQLSVL.

This sequence joins TRBV10-3 and TRBJ2-2, with D perhaps matching TRBD1 or TRBD2 (5 bases each). V lost 8 bases to trimming and J lost 3 bases, with 7 bases between them. The CDR3 is 12 amino acids. Germline CDR1 and CDR2: ENHRY and SYGVKD. CDR3 in amino acids: CAIGGYTGELFF. CDR3 in DNA: TGTGCCATCGGGGGATACACCGGGGAGCTGTTTTTT.

J is TRBJ1-5 and V is TRBV2; a weak D match, TRBD1 (6 bases). The V and J ends lost 3 bases and 2 bases respectively, with 20 bases between them. The germline V gene has CDR1 SNHLY and CDR2 FYNNEI. The CDR3 loop spans 18 amino acids. CDR3 amino acids: CASSETGLSPQGNQPQHF. The CDR3 region has the DNA TGTGCCAGCAGTGAGACAGGACTATCCCCCCAGGGCAATCAGCCCCAGCATTTT.

CDR3 sequence: CASRSSYNSPLHF. DNA for the CDR3: TGTGCCAGCAGGAGCTCCTATAATTCACCCCTCCACTTT. V and J are TRBV2 and TRBJ1-6; D uncertain. The V and J ends lost 6 bases and 0 bases respectively, with 3 bases between them. Germline CDR1 and CDR2: SNHLY and FYNNEI. The CDR3 totals 13 residues.

This clone has more than one count but fewer than ten. The CDR3 sequence is CAISPSSGIGETQYF. The CDR3 DNA is TGTGCCATCAGTCCCAGTAGCGGGATTGGAGAGACCCAGTACTTC. The chain recombines TRBV10-3 with TRBJ2-5; 8 bases agree with TRBD2. From germline, CDR1 is ENHRY and CDR2 SYGVKD. There are 15 residues in the CDR3. V lost 5 bases, J lost 4 bases, and 9 bases stayed unmatched.

The chain is built from TRBV2 and TRBJ2-4; 8 nucleotides align to TRBD1. Trimming took 6 bases from V and 0 from J; bases not matched to a gene: 13. The CDR3 spans 18 residues. CDR1 and CDR2 (germline): SNHLY, FYNNEI. CDR3 in DNA: TGTGCCAGCAGGGAGGGCACAGGGGGTATACTAGCCAAAAACATTCAGTACTTC. Amino acid sequence: CASREGTGGILAKNIQYF.